These 23 T cell receptor beta chains came from one sample sequenced in a study of Graves' ophthalmopathy and Graves' hyperthyroidism. Using RNA transcripts, the TCR beta CDR3 regions were amplified. First-round RT-PCR employed HTBI primers, with a second-round multiplex PCR after it. MiXCR, applied by TCRdb to the multiplex PCR reads, yields one record per CDR3 protein. The sample has about 500,000 distinct CDR3 sequences, less than 40% seen once. Sequenced: peripheral blood or thyroid tissue (not recorded which). These receptors were collected from an adult man with Graves' hyperthyroidism.

Worth noting for this clonotype: At one boundary the junction diverges from the germline segment, which might be a read error. This rearrangement joins TRBV10-3 to TRBJ2-2; 7 nucleotides line up with TRBD2. CDR1 is ENHRY and CDR2 is SYGVKD in the germline V gene. The CDR3 runs to 17 residues. The CDR3 DNA reads as TGTGCCAGCAGTGAACGCAGACTAGCTAAAAGCACCGGGGAGCTGTTTTTT. Translation: CASSERRLAKSTGELFF.

This clonotype was counted a single time. A read error may be the cause here, since a much bigger clone is one base away. The gene calls are TRBV11-1 and TRBJ1-1; TRBD1 is a possible D gene (5 bases). V was shortened by 10 bases and J by 5 bases, with 23 bases between the two germline ends. Germline values: CDR1 SGHAT, CDR2 FQDESV (reference sequence). CDR3 length equals 15 residues. CDR3 sequence reads: CANSDSWGGGTEAFF. CDR3 bases: TGTGCCAACAGTGACTCTTGGGGGGGAGGTACTGAAGCTTTCTTT.

This clonotype occurred a few times. This sequence joins TRBV30 and TRBJ1-6; 7 bases line up with TRBD1. V lost 0 bases and J lost 8; bases outside the gene matches: 4. The CDR3 runs 14 residues. CDR1 and CDR2 from the germline V gene are GTSNPN and SVGIG (reference sequence). CDR3: CAWSVQGRHSPLHF. The CDR3 DNA follows: TGTGCCTGGAGTGTACAGGGGCGGCATTCACCCCTCCACTTT.

This clonotype has just one count. This chain connects TRBV5-1 to TRBJ2-3; 11 bases map to TRBD2. The germline V gene encodes CDR1 SGHRS and CDR2 YFSETQ. The CDR3 consists of 16 residues. V shed 1 base and J 4 bases; nucleotides not matched to a gene: 5. CDR3 region: CASSLSASGGSDTQYF. DNA for the CDR3: TGCGCCAGCAGCTTGTCGGCTAGCGGGGGGTCAGATACGCAGTATTTT. Filled out from reference TRBV5-1 and TRBJ2-3, the complete variable domain reads KAGVTQTPRYLIKTRGQQVTLSCSPISGHRSVSWYQQTPGQGLQFLFEYFSETQRNKGNFPGRFSGRQFSNSRSEMNVSTLELGDSALYLCASSLSASGGSDTQYFGPGTRLTVL.

This clonotype was observed a few times. J is TRBJ1-1 and V is TRBV5-1, with 8 bases aligning to TRBD1. Losses at the gene ends were 2 bases for V and 0 bases for J; bases not matched to a gene: 15. The CDR3 has 19 amino acids. Germline V gene data show CDR1 as SGHRS and CDR2 as YFSETQ. The CDR3 reads CASSFRTQGGQLMNTEAFF. CDR3 DNA: TGCGCCAGCAGCTTCCGAACACAGGGGGGACAGCTAATGAACACTGAAGCTTTCTTT. Supplemented by reference TRBV5-1 and TRBJ1-1, the full variable domain reads KAGVTQTPRYLIKTRGQQVTLSCSPISGHRSVSWYQQTPGQGLQFLFEYFSETQRNKGNFPGRFSGRQFSNSRSEMNVSTLELGDSALYLCASSFRTQGGQLMNTEAFFGQGTRLTVV.

This clonotype was observed many times. The V and J genes are TRBV29-1 and TRBJ1-1; D gene ambiguous. CDR1 is SQVTM and CDR2 is ANQGSEA in the germline V gene. The CDR3 covers 12 residues. The V end was cut by 1 base, the J end by 9 bases, with 12 bases between. The CDR3 region has the DNA TGCAGCGTTGAAGTAGGAGCCGAAAAAGCTTTCTTT. This sequence encodes CSVEVGAEKAFF.

There are a few counts of this clonotype. J is TRBJ2-1 and V is TRBV20-1; maybe TRBD1 (6 bases). This CDR3 is 11 amino acids long. The germline V and J ends were trimmed by 6 bases and 7 bases, with 10 bases remaining between them. Germline V CDR1 and CDR2: DFQATT, SNEGSKA (reference sequence). CDR3 DNA: TGCAGTGCACCAGGGGTGAATGAGCAGTTCTTC. This gives the protein CSAPGVNEQFF.

This chain connects TRBV4-1 to TRBJ2-2, with D possibly matching TRBD1 (6 bases). From germline, CDR1 is MGHRA and CDR2 YSYEKL. V lost 0 bases and J 4 bases, leaving 27 bases between the germline ends. This CDR3 contains 21 residues. In DNA, the CDR3 is TGCGCCAGCAGCCAAGATCAGGCTTTGGTTAGGCTGCCAGGGGCCACCGGGGAGCTGTTTTTT. It encodes CASSQDQALVRLPGATGELFF.

This clonotype was recorded at least ten times. This rearrangement joins TRBV7-2 to TRBJ2-2; maybe TRBD2 (6 bases). The CDR3 covers 16 residues. Trimming removed 1 base at V and 5 bases at J, with 14 bases between. CDR1 and CDR2 from the germline V gene are SGHTA and FQGNSA. This CDR3 is CASSLDFAGRTGELFF. The CDR3 coding sequence is TGTGCCAGCAGCTTAGATTTTGCGGGACGGACCGGGGAGCTGTTTTTT.

V and J are TRBV25-1 and TRBJ1-4; D is ambiguous. V dropped 6 bases and J dropped 6 bases, with 11 bases sitting between them. Germline lookup yields CDR1 MGHDK and CDR2 SYGVNS. The CDR3 spans 13 residues. The CDR3 here is CASRNFGDEKLFF. DNA for the CDR3: TGTGCCAGCAGGAACTTCGGGGATGAAAAACTGTTTTTT.

This clonotype was counted only a few times. This sequence joins TRBV28 and TRBJ1-1; TRBD1 matches 8 bases. This CDR3 spans 15 amino acids. The V segment lost 5 bases and the J segment 0 bases; nucleotides outside the gene matches: 5. CDR1 and CDR2 (germline): MDHEN, SYDVKM. The CDR3 sequence: CASSQQGAVNTEAFF. The CDR3 nucleotides read TGTGCCAGCAGTCAGCAGGGGGCCGTGAACACTGAAGCTTTCTTT.

As concerns this clonotype: Since no conserved phenylalanine or tryptophan closes the CDR3, a read error is the likely cause. The V gene is TRBV12-5, the J gene TRBJ2-7; D is perhaps TRBD2 (5 bases). The V end was cut by 1 base, the J end by 6 bases, with 10 bases between. CDR1 and CDR2 from the germline V gene are LGHNT and FRNRAP. This CDR3 is 13 amino acids long. The CDR3 spells CASGLEDWGEQYL. CDR3 DNA: TGTGCTAGTGGTTTGGAGGACTGGGGCGAGCAGTACCTC.

The chain carries TRBV7-2 and TRBJ2-7; 7 nucleotides line up with TRBD1. The junction had 11 bases not matched to a gene; V was cut back by 8 bases and J by 7 bases. There are 13 residues in the CDR3. Per the germline V gene, CDR1 is SGHTA and CDR2 is FQGNSA. In nucleotides, the CDR3 is TGTGCCAGCGGGACAGACTCCTACAATGAGCAGTACTTC. Translated: CASGTDSYNEQYF.

The sample holds many counts of this clonotype. J is TRBJ1-2 and V is TRBV7-6; no definite D call. V was clipped by 5 bases and J by 7 bases, with 14 bases between them. This CDR3 is built from 13 residues. Germline CDR1 reads SGHVS; CDR2 reads FNYEAQ. This CDR3 is CASSPYTEGGYTF. The CDR3 bases are TGTGCCAGCAGCCCGTACACGGAGGGTGGCTACACCTTC.

This rearrangement joins TRBV4-2 to TRBJ1-4, with a tentative D call TRBD1 (5 bases). The germline V gene has CDR1 LGHNA and CDR2 YNFKEQ. Trimming took 0 bases from V and 7 from J, leaving 9 bases between them. This CDR3 contains 14 residues. The CDR3 region is CASSQDPQGEKLFF. The CDR3 region has the DNA TGTGCCAGCAGCCAAGATCCCCAGGGTGAAAAACTGTTTTTT.

This clonotype came up many times. This chain connects TRBV27 to TRBJ1-2; D is perhaps TRBD1 (6 bases). The germline V gene encodes CDR1 MNHEY and CDR2 SMNVEV (reference sequence). V lost 2 bases to trimming and J lost 8 bases, with 15 bases between them. CDR3 size: 14 residues. The CDR3 coding sequence is TGTGCCAGCAGTTTAAGGATGACTGGGGGCGGCTACACCTTC. This encodes CASSLRMTGGGYTF.

This clonotype showed up many times. J is TRBJ1-5 and V is TRBV2, with D unresolved. CDR1 SNHLY and CDR2 FYNNEI come from the germline V gene. Trimming removed 2 bases from V and 7 bases from J, with 9 bases in between. CDR3 length: 13 amino acids. The CDR3 region is CASSEFTGQPQHF. The CDR3 DNA sequence: TGTGCCAGCAGTGAATTCACGGGACAGCCCCAGCATTTT.

In regard to this clonotype: This may be a read error: a much more frequent sequence differs by one nucleotide. The rearrangement joins TRBV20-1 to TRBJ2-7, with D possibly TRBD2 on 6 matching bases. There are 12 residues in the CDR3. The germline V gene encodes CDR1 DFQATT and CDR2 SNEGSKA (reference sequence). The V end lost 6 bases, the J end lost 6 bases, and 15 bases lay between the germline ends. CDR3 sequence reads: CSARRDPCEQYF. CDR3 sequence (DNA): TGCAGTGCCAGGAGGGACCCCTGCGAGCAGTACTTC.

This clonotype has ten or more counts. This chain joins TRBV20-1 and TRBJ1-1; 12 bases agree with TRBD1. The germline CDR1 and CDR2 sequences are DFQATT and SNEGSKA (reference sequence). The CDR3 has 15 residues. The V and J ends lost 4 bases and 5 bases, in that order; junction bases with no gene match: 8. CDR3 bases: TGCAGTGCTACCGGGACAGGGGGCTTGAGTACTGAAGCTTTCTTT. This encodes CSATGTGGLSTEAFF.

This clonotype was seen ten or more times. The CDR3 loop is CSASRAASGNTIYF. CDR3 DNA sequence: TGCAGTGCTAGTCGGGCAGCCTCTGGAAACACCATATATTTT. The gene calls are TRBV20-1 and TRBJ1-3; no clear D. The germline V gene has CDR1 DFQATT and CDR2 SNEGSKA (reference sequence). The CDR3 is 14 amino acids. Between the trimmed V and J ends, which lost 3 bases and 0 bases, there was a span of 9 bases.

This clonotype was counted at least ten times. The V gene is TRBV20-1, the J gene TRBJ1-5; no definite D call. CDR3 size: 14 residues. V was shortened by 6 bases and J by 7 bases, with 19 bases between the two germline ends. Germline CDR1 reads DFQATT; CDR2 reads SNEGSKA (reference sequence). In DNA form, the CDR3 reads TGCAGTGCCAGATCCGGGGATCTTCGACAGCCCCAGCATTTT. It encodes CSARSGDLRQPQHF.

The chain joins TRBV24-1 to TRBJ2-7; tentatively, D is TRBD2 (5 bases). This CDR3 comprises 12 residues. V dropped 9 bases and J dropped 3 bases, with 11 bases sitting between them. Germline values: CDR1 KGHDR, CDR2 SFDVKD. CDR3 bases: TGTGCCACCCGTGGGAGTAACTACGAGCAGTACTTC. It codes for CATRGSNYEQYF.

This clonotype was counted only a few times. V usage is TRBV3-1 and J usage is TRBJ2-7; D remains unclear. Deletions cut 1 base from V and 5 bases from J, with 6 bases between. The CDR3 has 12 amino acids. Germline V gene data show CDR1 as LGHDT and CDR2 as YNNKEL (reference sequence). CDR3 DNA sequence: TGTGCCAGCAGCCAAGTGCGTGACGAGCAGTACTTC. Encoded protein: CASSQVRDEQYF.